This T cell receptor beta chain was sequenced during a study of Graves' ophthalmopathy and Graves' hyperthyroidism. Researchers took RNA transcripts and amplified TCR beta CDR3 regions from them. Second-round multiplex PCR came after first-round RT-PCR with HTBI primers. TCRdb re-derived calls from the multiplex PCR reads in MiXCR, one entry per CDR3 protein. The sample carries roughly 220,000 distinct CDR3 sequences, around 50% recorded once. PBMCs were density-gradient isolated from roughly 9.6 ml fresh blood. V was cut by 8 bases and J by 8 bases, with 12 bases left in between. Germline CDR1 is SNHLY and CDR2 is FYNNEI. The CDR3 consists of 12 residues.

The sequenced sample consisted of peripheral blood. The receptor comes from an adult man with Graves' ophthalmopathy. The chain links TRBV2 to TRBJ1-4, with D unresolved. The CDR3 bases are TGTGCCAGCCAGCTCCCTCGGGAAAAACTGTTTTTT. Translation gives CASQLPREKLFF.